This T cell receptor beta chain originates from a study of Graves' ophthalmopathy and Graves' hyperthyroidism. Transcripts of RNA were the source for amplifying TCR beta CDR3 regions. The workflow started with a first-round RT-PCR run with HTBI primers and then moved on to a second-round multiplex PCR. TCRdb recomputed calls from the multiplex PCR reads with MiXCR, one row per CDR3 protein. The sample contains almost 750,000 distinct CDR3 sequences, roughly two fifths of which appear only once. The germline CDR1 and CDR2 sequences are MGHDK and SYGVNS. This CDR3 is 17 amino acids long. V lost 6 bases, J lost 0 bases, and 8 bases stayed unmatched. Ophthalmopathy was moderately-to-severely active, CAS at least 3, NOSPECS at least 4, lasting under 3 months. Diagnoses were established from clinical symptoms, serum thyroxine, TRAb, thyroid ultrasound and orbital computed tomography.

This rearrangement joins TRBV25-1 to TRBJ2-2, with 9 positions matching TRBD2. Sequenced material: peripheral blood. The sequence derives from an adult man with Graves' ophthalmopathy. CDR3 sequence (DNA): TGTGCCAGCAGCGTAAGCGGGGGGACCCCGAACACCGGGGAGCTGTTTTTT. Amino acids: CASSVSGGTPNTGELFF.